The next 14 T cell receptor beta chains were all read from a single sample in a study of T cell responses to AZD1222 COVID-19 vaccine. Libraries were prepared by immunoSEQ multiplex PCR; TCRdb keeps only in-frame clonotypes and omits some of them. The sample lists 85,000 to 95,000 clones; around nine tenths were seen once. The specimen was peripheral blood, collected 28 days after the second AZD1222 dose. The receptors shown here come from an adult who received the AZD1222 COVID-19 vaccine.

The V call is TRBV6-5, the J call TRBJ1-4; D is ambiguous. V lost 2 bases and J 8 bases, leaving 15 bases between the germline ends. CDR3 length: 15 amino acids. The germline gives CDR1 MNHEY, CDR2 SVGAGI. Here the CDR3 reads CASSYDPTAGEKLFF. CDR3 DNA sequence: TGTGCCAGCAGTTACGACCCGACGGCGGGGGAAAAACTGTTTTTT.

This chain joins TRBV5-5 and TRBJ2-3; 10 nucleotides agree with TRBD1. Per germline, CDR1 SGHKS and CDR2 YYEKEE (reference sequence). This CDR3 has 14 residues. V lost 3 bases to trimming and J lost 4 bases; unmatched junction nucleotides: 2. CDR3 in DNA: TGTGCCAGCAGCTCGGGGACAGGGGCAGATACGCAGTATTTT. Translated, it gives CASSSGTGADTQYF. Full variable domain (remainder filled in from reference TRBV5-5 and TRBJ2-3): DAGVTQSPTHLIKTRGQQVTLRCSPISGHKSVSWYQQVLGQGPQFIFQYYEKEERGRGNFPDRFSARQFPNYSSELNVNALLLGDSALYLCASSSGTGADTQYFGPGTRLTVL.

A single count supports this clone. The rearrangement uses TRBV27 and TRBJ1-6; weak D call: TRBD1 (6 bases). The CDR3 is 19 amino acids. Germline values: CDR1 MNHEY, CDR2 SMNVEV (reference sequence). Trimming cost V 5 bases and J 5 bases, with 25 bases left between them. The CDR3 bases are TGTGCCAGCAGTCCCCCGGGGACACCCATCCCCTTCGATAATTCACCCCTCCACTTT. Its protein product is CASSPPGTPIPFDNSPLHF.

This clone was counted a few times. The chain carries TRBV15 and TRBJ2-2; D possibly matches TRBD1 or TRBD2 (5 bases each). CDR1 and CDR2 from the germline V gene are LNHNV and YYDKDF (reference sequence). The CDR3 contains 15 residues. The V and J ends lost 3 bases and 4 bases respectively, with 12 bases between them. CDR3 residues: CATSSGALTTGELFF. Written as DNA, the CDR3 is TGTGCCACCAGCAGCGGGGCTTTGACCACCGGGGAGCTGTTTTTT.

This clone has just one count. This chain joins TRBV7-2 and TRBJ1-1; the D gene is possibly TRBD1 (6 bases). V was cut by 3 bases and J by 3 bases, with 11 bases left in between. Germline loops: CDR1 SGHTA, CDR2 FQGNSA. The CDR3 totals 14 residues. CDR3 sequence: CASSLGTIDTEAFF. CDR3 in DNA: TGTGCCAGCAGCTTGGGGACAATTGACACTGAAGCTTTCTTT.

The chain is built from TRBV19 and TRBJ1-1; no definite D call. CDR3 length equals 16 residues. In germline, CDR1 is LNHDA, CDR2 SQIVND (reference sequence). The V end lost 1 base, the J end lost 3 bases, and 15 bases lay between the germline ends. The CDR3 is CASSIGTGLDYTEAFF. The CDR3 coding sequence is TGTGCCAGTAGTATAGGTACCGGGCTGGATTACACTGAAGCTTTCTTT. The whole variable domain, filled in from reference TRBV19 and TRBJ1-1, reads DGGITQSPKYLFRKEGQNVTLSCEQNLNHDAMYWYRQDPGQGLRLIYYSQIVNDFQKGDIAEGYSVSREKKESFPLTVTSAQKNPTAFYLCASSIGTGLDYTEAFFGQGTRLTVV.

The CDR3 region is CAWTIGNTIYF. In DNA, the CDR3 is TGTGCCTGGACAATAGGAAACACCATATATTTT. The genes are TRBV30 and TRBJ1-3, with D unresolved. The CDR3 extends over 11 amino acids. Trimming removed 4 bases from V and 4 bases from J, with 5 bases in between. Germline CDR1 and CDR2: GTSNPN and SVGIG (reference sequence).

The chain recombines TRBV14 with TRBJ2-7, with TRBD1 identical over 8 bases. Trimming at V came to 2 bases and at J to 2 bases, leaving 5 bases not matched to a gene. This CDR3 has 15 residues. Germline V gene data show CDR1 as SGHDN and CDR2 as FVKESK. In DNA form, the CDR3 reads TGTGCCAGCAGCCAACTTGGACAGGGAACCTACGAGCAGTACTTC. Translation gives CASSQLGQGTYEQYF.

The rearrangement uses TRBV2 and TRBJ1-1; unclear D gene. There are 14 residues in the CDR3. V lost 7 bases and J 1 base, leaving 13 bases between the germline ends. The germline V gene has CDR1 SNHLY and CDR2 FYNNEI. CDR3 in DNA: TGTGCCAGCATTTTATGGGTTTCGAACACTGAAGCTTTCTTT. Translating gives CASILWVSNTEAFF.

The CDR3 bases are TGTGCCAGCAGCTTTGGGGGAGGACAGGGACGGGACATTCAGTACTTC. The encoded protein is CASSFGGGQGRDIQYF. This sequence joins TRBV7-9 and TRBJ2-4; 8 nucleotides align to TRBD1. With V trimmed by 3 bases and J by 8 bases, 12 bases remained unmatched. The CDR3 sequence is 16 residues long. Per germline, CDR1 SEHNR and CDR2 FQNEAQ (reference sequence). The variable domain in full, with the rest retrieved from reference TRBV7-9 and TRBJ2-4, is DTGVSQNPRHKITKRGQNVTFRCDPISEHNRLYWYRQTLGQGPEFLTYFQNEAQLEKSRLLSDRFSAERPKGSFSTLEIQRTEQGDSAMYLCASSFGGGQGRDIQYFGAGTRLSVL.

The chain couples TRBV6-4 to TRBJ2-2; D may match TRBD1 or TRBD2 (5 bases each). This CDR3 is built from 16 residues. Trimming left V 5 bases short and J 5 bases short, with 18 bases between. Germline V gene data show CDR1 as MRHNA and CDR2 as SNTAGT. The CDR3 DNA sequence: TGTGCCAGCAGTCCCTATGGGGGTGCTAATACCGGGGAGCTGTTTTTT. Its protein product is CASSPYGGANTGELFF.

This clone was seen a few times. The rearrangement joins TRBV5-4 to TRBJ1-2; 9 nucleotides match TRBD1. The length of the CDR3 is 15 residues. V shed 2 bases and J 5 bases; nucleotides not matched to a gene: 7. Looked up from germline, CDR1 is SGHNT and CDR2 is YYREEE (reference sequence). This CDR3 is CASSLPTGTGYGYTF. The CDR3 DNA sequence: TGTGCCAGCAGCTTACCCACCGGGACAGGGTATGGCTACACCTTC.

The chain is built from TRBV4-3 and TRBJ1-3; D remains ambiguous. Trimming took off 0 bases at V and 0 bases at J, with 15 bases between the two ends. The germline gives CDR1 LGHNA, CDR2 YSLEER. This CDR3 has 18 residues. The CDR3, as DNA: TGCGCCAGCAGCCAAGATCGGGCAGGCAGAAGCTCTGGAAACACCATATATTTT. Translating gives CASSQDRAGRSSGNTIYF.

The chain uses TRBV7-9 and TRBJ1-2; TRBD1 matches at 10 bases. The CDR3 is 14 amino acids. The V gene end was trimmed by 4 bases and the J gene end by 3 bases; junction bases not matched to a gene: 2. Germline CDR1 and CDR2: SEHNR and FQNEAQ (reference sequence). The CDR3, as DNA: TGTGCCAGCAGCTCCGGGACAGGGGACTATGGCTACACCTTC. It encodes CASSSGTGDYGYTF.